The next 5 T cell receptor beta chains were all read from a single sample in a study of blood T cell repertoires in COVID-19. Sequencing was performed with immunoSEQ multiplex PCR; in TCRdb, only in-frame clones are kept and a portion is missing. The sample records fewer than 250,000 clones, 87% being singletons. The material sequenced was PBMCs or T cells enriched from blood (not recorded which). These receptors all come from a young man in a cohort exposed to, infected with or recovered from COVID-19 (not recorded which).

The chain carries TRBV6-2 or TRBV6-3 and TRBJ2-7; D is undetermined. The germline V gene has CDR1 MNHEY and CDR2 SVGEGT. The V end lost 0 bases, the J end lost 6 bases, and 9 bases lay between the germline ends. The length of the CDR3 is 13 residues. As DNA, the CDR3 is TGTGCCAGCAGTTACTCGAGCTCCGGCGAGCAGTACTTC. This sequence encodes CASSYSSSGEQYF.

The gene calls are TRBV7-9 and TRBJ2-2, with D unclear. Germline V gene sequence: CDR1 SEHNR, CDR2 FQNEAQ (reference sequence). The CDR3 has 18 amino acids. Trimming pared 5 bases from V and 0 bases from J, leaving 19 bases between. Written as DNA, the CDR3 is TGTGCCAGCAGCCACCCTGGATTGGGCACAACGAACACCGGGGAGCTGTTTTTT. It encodes CASSHPGLGTTNTGELFF. The full variable domain, its missing parts supplied by reference TRBV7-9 and TRBJ2-2, is DTGVSQNPRHKITKRGQNVTFRCDPISEHNRLYWYRQTLGQGPEFLTYFQNEAQLEKSRLLSDRFSAERPKGSFSTLEIQRTEQGDSAMYLCASSHPGLGTTNTGELFFGEGSRLTVL.

This clone has ten or more counts. The chain carries TRBV7-3 and TRBJ2-7; a weak D match, TRBD1 (6 bases). From germline, CDR1 is SGHTA and CDR2 FQGTGA. The CDR3 has 15 residues. The germline V and J ends were trimmed by 5 bases and 7 bases, with 21 bases remaining between them. CDR3 nucleotides: TGTGCCAGCAGCGATCGGGACACCCCTCCAGGGGAGCAGTACTTC. It specifies CASSDRDTPPGEQYF.

Points on this clone: The sample contains more than one DNA sequence encoding this CDR3. The V gene is TRBV18, the J gene TRBJ2-7; D gene uncertain. Germline assignment: CDR1 KGHSH and CDR2 LQKENI. Trimming stripped 3 bases from V and 3 bases from J, with 9 bases between. The CDR3 has 13 residues. CDR3 nucleotides: TGTGCCAGCTCACCCCCACTTAGCTACGAGCAGTACTTC. Protein sequence: CASSPPLSYEQYF.

The J gene is TRBJ2-3, the V gene TRBV6-5; D unclear. The CDR3 runs to 11 residues. Looked up from germline, CDR1 is MNHEY and CDR2 is SVGAGI. Trimming took 9 bases from V and 5 from J, leaving 9 bases between them. CDR3 region: CASKRRDTQYF. The CDR3 nucleotides read TGTGCCAGTAAGAGAAGAGATACGCAGTATTTT.